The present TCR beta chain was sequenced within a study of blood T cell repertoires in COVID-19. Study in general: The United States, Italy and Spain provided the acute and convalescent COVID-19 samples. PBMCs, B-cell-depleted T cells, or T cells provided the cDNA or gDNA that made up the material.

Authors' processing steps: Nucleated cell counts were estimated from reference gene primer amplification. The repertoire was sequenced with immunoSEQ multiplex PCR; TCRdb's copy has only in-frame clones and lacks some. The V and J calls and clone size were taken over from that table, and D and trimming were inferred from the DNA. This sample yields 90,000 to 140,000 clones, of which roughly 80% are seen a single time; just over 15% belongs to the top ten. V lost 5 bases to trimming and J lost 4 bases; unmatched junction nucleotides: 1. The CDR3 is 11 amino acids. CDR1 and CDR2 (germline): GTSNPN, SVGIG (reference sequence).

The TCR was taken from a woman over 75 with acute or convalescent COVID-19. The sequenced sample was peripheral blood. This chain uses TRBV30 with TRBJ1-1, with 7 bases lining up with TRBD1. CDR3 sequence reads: CAWGQVTEAFF. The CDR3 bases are TGTGCCTGGGGACAGGTCACTGAAGCTTTCTTT.